The TCR beta chain under discussion was sequenced for a study of blood T cells in healthy people across ages. At least ten counts were recorded for this clonotype. Its matching antigen is unknown. Findings and limits, study-wide: The authors considered diversity estimates from one million T cells to be underestimates.

The CDR3 is 14 residues long. With 5 bases removed from V and 3 bases from J, the gap between germline ends came to 14 bases. A sample-barcoded 5' primer and a J-beta primer mix were used in a second PCR of roughly 6 to 11 cycles. TCRdb processed the 5' RACE reads anew with MiXCR; each CDR3 protein has one entry. The data contain 800,000 to 1,000,000 distinct CDR3 sequences, roughly 48% of them seen just once; the ten biggest clones take up 13%. Each individual donor underwent a draw of approximately 10 milliliters of peripheral blood. This receptor was identified in a man aged 25 to 40 in good health. The rearrangement joins TRBV12-3 or TRBV12-4 to TRBJ2-7, with D perhaps assigned TRBD1 or TRBD2 (5 bases each). Sequences were obtained from blood. The CDR3 spells CASSPSGPYYEQYF. CDR3 DNA: TGTGCCAGCAGTCCCTCGGGACCCTACTACGAGCAGTACTTC.